These 32 T cell receptor beta chains share one sample of origin, sequenced in a study of control samples from healthy donors and cancer patients. Clones were sequenced by immunoSEQ multiplex PCR, and TCRdb holds only the in-frame ones, with some missing. The profile covers about 140,000 clones, with over 85% appearing a single time and approximately 10% taken by the ten largest. The sample was blood. The receptor source for this set is a man aged 30 to 45 in good health.

V gene TRBV4-1 combines with J gene TRBJ2-3; maybe TRBD2 (6 bases). Trimming pared 2 bases from V and 3 bases from J, leaving 18 bases between. This CDR3 is 17 amino acids long. CDR1 is MGHRA, CDR2 YSYEKL, per germline. Here the CDR3 DNA reads TGCGCCAGCAGCCAACCCCTTGGGGGGTTCGGGACAGATACGCAGTATTTT. This codes for CASSQPLGGFGTDTQYF.

The chain couples TRBV30 to TRBJ1-1; no definite D call. Trimming stripped 2 bases from V and 9 bases from J, with 13 bases between. The CDR3 is 12 residues long. Germline-derived CDR1 and CDR2 are GTSNPN and SVGIG (reference sequence). The CDR3 here is CAWSFTREKAFF. The CDR3 DNA is TGTGCCTGGAGTTTTACGAGGGAAAAAGCTTTCTTT.

This rearrangement joins TRBV28 to TRBJ1-1, with 7 bases identical to TRBD1. Trimming cost V 10 bases and J 4 bases; bases outside gene matches: 12. Germline values: CDR1 MDHEN, CDR2 SYDVKM. This CDR3 has 14 amino acids. CDR3 sequence (DNA): TGTGCCACCAGACGACAGGGCGGAGGCACTGAAGCTTTCTTT. It encodes CATRRQGGGTEAFF.

This chain uses TRBV6-2 or TRBV6-3 with TRBJ2-2, with TRBD1 identical over 8 bases. Germline loops: CDR1 MNHEY, CDR2 SVGEGT. The CDR3 runs 19 residues. V shed 3 bases, J shed 0 bases, and the junction held 12 bases outside the gene matches. The CDR3 nucleotides are TGTGCCAGCAGTTATTCTCAGACAGGGGCCATTTCGAACACCGGGGAGCTGTTTTTT. This sequence encodes CASSYSQTGAISNTGELFF.

This sequence joins TRBV6-4 and TRBJ2-1, with TRBD1 matching 9 bases. The germline CDR1 and CDR2 sequences are MRHNA and SNTAGT. V was pared by 5 bases and J by 8 bases, with 13 bases of the junction left unmatched. The length of the CDR3 is 16 residues. The CDR3: CASSLHPGQGGDEQFF. The DNA of the CDR3 is TGTGCCAGCAGTCTCCACCCGGGACAGGGAGGCGATGAGCAGTTCTTC.

Only one count was recorded for this clone. The junction does not match germline at one end; this may be a read error. V usage is TRBV11-2 and J usage is TRBJ2-5, with 7 bases lining up with TRBD2. In germline, CDR1 is SGHAT, CDR2 FQNNGV. This CDR3 is built from 16 residues. The CDR3 is CASSSVGLAAGNPSDF. The CDR3 nucleotides read TGTGCCAGCAGCTCCGTAGGGCTAGCGGCTGGCAATCCTTCGGACTTC.

The rearrangement links TRBV7-8 to TRBJ2-7; D is perhaps TRBD1 or TRBD2 (5 bases each). The germline gives CDR1 SGHVS, CDR2 FQNEAQ. The CDR3 covers 14 residues. V dropped 1 base and J dropped 3 bases, with 10 bases sitting between them. Here the CDR3 DNA reads TGTGCCAGCAGCTTAGGGGGGAGCATCTACGAGCAGTACTTC. It codes for CASSLGGSIYEQYF.

V is TRBV23-1 and J is TRBJ2-1; D call uncertain. TRBV23-1 is assigned to the ORF class and has an uncertain function. Trimming cost V 0 bases and J 4 bases, with 7 bases left between them. The CDR3 runs 14 residues. In DNA, the CDR3 is TGCGCCAGCAGTCAATCGACAAAATACAATGAGCAGTTCTTC. This codes for CASSQSTKYNEQFF.

The V call is TRBV10-3, the J call TRBJ2-3; perhaps TRBD1 as D (5 bases). Germline CDR1 is ENHRY and CDR2 is SYGVKD. The CDR3 extends over 14 amino acids. Trimming removed 10 bases from V and 0 bases from J, with 14 bases in between. In nucleotides, the CDR3 is TGTGCCACCTCAGGGCTACTGAGCACAGATACGCAGTATTTT. Its protein product is CATSGLLSTDTQYF.

This chain joins TRBV18 and TRBJ1-1; D ambiguous. This CDR3 has 15 amino acids. The V end lost 2 bases, the J end lost 0 bases, and 10 bases lay between the germline ends. The germline V gene encodes CDR1 KGHSH and CDR2 LQKENI. CDR3 DNA: TGTGCCAGCTCACCAGGGATTCAGGTGAACACTGAAGCTTTCTTT. This sequence encodes CASSPGIQVNTEAFF.

This sequence joins TRBV4-2 and TRBJ1-1; no firm D call. CDR1 is LGHNA, CDR2 YNFKEQ, per germline. The CDR3 runs 14 residues. V lost 0 bases and J lost 1, with 6 bases in between. The CDR3 DNA sequence: TGTGCCAGCAGCCAAGATATGGGGAACACTGAAGCTTTCTTT. Translated: CASSQDMGNTEAFF.

The rearrangement joins TRBV14 to TRBJ1-5; unclear D gene. The CDR3 consists of 13 residues. Trimming took 6 bases from V and 9 from J, leaving 15 bases between them. Germline CDR1 is SGHDN and CDR2 is FVKESK. CDR3 protein: CASSMGAVGPQHF. In DNA form, the CDR3 reads TGTGCCAGCAGTATGGGAGCGGTCGGGCCCCAGCATTTT. The full variable domain, rest sourced from reference TRBV14 and TRBJ1-5, is EAGVTQFPSHSVIEKGQTVTLRCDPISGHDNLYWYRRVMGKEIKFLLHFVKESKQDESGMPNNRFLAERTGGTYSTLKVQPAELEDSGVYFCASSMGAVGPQHFGDGTRLSIL.

The rearrangement links TRBV27 to TRBJ1-1; D not resolved. Germline values: CDR1 MNHEY, CDR2 SMNVEV (reference sequence). The CDR3 is 11 residues long. Trimming left V 8 bases short and J 5 bases short, with 9 bases between. The CDR3 bases are TGTGCCAGCCTCGGAGGAACTGAAGCTTTCTTT. Encoded protein: CASLGGTEAFF.

The rearrangement uses TRBV28 and TRBJ1-2, with TRBD1 identical over 9 bases. In germline, CDR1 is MDHEN, CDR2 SYDVKM. After removal of 6 bases from V and 7 bases from J, the junction contained 9 bases not matched to a gene. This CDR3 has 14 residues. CDR3 bases: TGTGCCAGCAGCCTAAGTGTACAGGGGGCTGGCTACACCTTC. Translation gives CASSLSVQGAGYTF.

The V gene is TRBV30, the J gene TRBJ2-3; TRBD2 aligns across 9 bases. The germline CDR1 and CDR2 sequences are GTSNPN and SVGIG (reference sequence). V was clipped by 0 bases and J by 2 bases; unmatched bases: 6. CDR3 size: 16 residues. The CDR3: CAWSVLASGITDTQYF. In nucleotides, the CDR3 is TGTGCCTGGAGTGTACTGGCTAGCGGGATCACAGATACGCAGTATTTT.

J is TRBJ2-1 and V is TRBV7-2; D ambiguous. The germline V and J ends were trimmed by 2 bases and 8 bases, with 16 bases remaining between them. Germline values: CDR1 SGHTA, CDR2 FQGNSA. The CDR3 spans 15 residues. The CDR3 DNA sequence: TGTGCCAGCAGCTTACGGGCAGGCAAGTCGGATGAGCAGTTCTTC. Residues: CASSLRAGKSDEQFF.

This chain uses TRBV2 with TRBJ2-5; D is perhaps TRBD2 (6 bases). The CDR3 runs 13 residues. CDR1 is SNHLY, CDR2 FYNNEI, per germline. V was cut by 8 bases and J by 7 bases, with 17 bases left in between. In nucleotides, the CDR3 is TGTGCCAGCGGGGATGCGGGATTTGTGACCCAGTACTTC. It specifies CASGDAGFVTQYF.

The V and J genes are TRBV28 and TRBJ1-4, with D unresolved. V was pared by 6 bases and J by 10 bases, with 18 bases between. The CDR3 length is 14 residues. The germline V gene has CDR1 MDHEN and CDR2 SYDVKM. Written as DNA, the CDR3 is TGTGCCAGCAGCGCGGACTTAGGAGTCGGAAAACTGTTTTTT. Its protein is CASSADLGVGKLFF.

This rearrangement joins TRBV27 to TRBJ2-6, with D perhaps being TRBD1 or TRBD2 (5 bases each). Trimming pared 1 base from V and 0 bases from J, leaving 7 bases between. The CDR3 is made up of 16 amino acids. Germline CDR1 reads MNHEY; CDR2 reads SMNVEV (reference sequence). The CDR3 coding sequence is TGTGCCAGCAGTTTATGGGACGGCTCTGGGGCCAACGTCCTGACTTTC. This translates into CASSLWDGSGANVLTF.

This chain uses TRBV10-1 with TRBJ1-6, with D possibly matching TRBD1 (6 bases). The CDR3 covers 19 residues. CDR1 and CDR2 from the germline V gene are WNHNN and SYGVQD (reference sequence). Trimming pared 0 bases from V and 0 bases from J, leaving 15 bases between. The CDR3 nucleotides read TGCGCCAGCAGTGAGTCGGGACAAGCTCCGAGCTCCTATAATTCACCCCTCCACTTT. Its translation: CASSESGQAPSSYNSPLHF.

The rearrangement uses TRBV4-1 and TRBJ2-1; TRBD2 agrees at 9 bases. Germline values: CDR1 MGHRA, CDR2 YSYEKL. The CDR3 runs to 15 residues. V shed 1 base and J 5 bases; nucleotides not matched to a gene: 3. CDR3 region: CASSQGAGGDNEQFF. The CDR3 nucleotides read TGCGCCAGCAGCCAAGGGGCGGGAGGGGACAATGAGCAGTTCTTC.

The genes are TRBV19 and TRBJ2-7, with 7 bases that match TRBD2. V was clipped by 6 bases and J by 5 bases; unmatched bases: 4. This CDR3 contains 12 residues. Germline-derived CDR1 and CDR2 are LNHDA and SQIVND (reference sequence). The DNA for the CDR3 is TGTGCCAGTAGCGTCCGGGGGGACGAGCAGTACTTC. Translation gives CASSVRGDEQYF.

V gene TRBV28 combines with J gene TRBJ2-6; possibly TRBD2 for D (6 bases). The CDR3 consists of 15 residues. The germline CDR1 and CDR2 sequences are MDHEN and SYDVKM. V was cut by 2 bases and J by 4 bases, with 9 bases left in between. The CDR3 spells CASSLAGRGANVLTF. Here the CDR3 DNA reads TGTGCCAGCAGTTTAGCGGGGCGCGGGGCCAACGTCCTGACTTTC.

The chain employs TRBV30 and TRBJ1-5, with D possibly being TRBD1 (6 bases). Germline loops: CDR1 GTSNPN, CDR2 SVGIG (reference sequence). The CDR3 covers 13 residues. Trimming shortened V by 3 bases and J by 4 bases, and 10 bases separated the two germline ends. The CDR3 bases are TGTGCCTGGAGCACCAGGGGAAATCAGCCCCAGCATTTT. As protein: CAWSTRGNQPQHF.

This rearrangement joins TRBV7-2 to TRBJ1-2, with 9 bases lining up with TRBD1. Trimming cost V 4 bases and J 6 bases; bases outside gene matches: 9. Germline V CDR1 and CDR2: SGHTA, FQGNSA. This CDR3 comprises 15 residues. The CDR3 loop is CASSSNPGTGHGYTF. The CDR3 DNA is TGTGCCAGCAGCTCCAATCCCGGGACAGGGCATGGCTACACCTTC.

The chain has TRBV2 and TRBJ2-1; no clear D. Germline assignment: CDR1 SNHLY and CDR2 FYNNEI. Trimming took 4 bases from V and 4 from J, leaving 17 bases between them. The CDR3 has 16 amino acids. This CDR3 reads CASSGNSPRNYNEQFF. The CDR3 nucleotides read TGTGCCAGCAGTGGTAACTCGCCAAGGAATTACAATGAGCAGTTCTTC.

The chain combines TRBV11-3 with TRBJ1-3; D gene uncertain. CDR3 size: 16 residues. Trimming took off 0 bases at V and 0 bases at J, with 9 bases between the two ends. CDR1 is SGHNT, CDR2 YENEEA, per germline. CDR3 in amino acids: CASSLETGVSGNTIYF. CDR3 nucleotides: TGTGCCAGCAGCTTAGAAACGGGCGTCTCTGGAAACACCATATATTTT.

The V call is TRBV27, the J call TRBJ2-1; tentatively, D is TRBD1 (7 bases). Germline lookup yields CDR1 MNHEY and CDR2 SMNVEV (reference sequence). The V end lost 3 bases, the J end lost 4 bases, and 13 bases lay between the germline ends. CDR3 length equals 15 residues. CDR3 DNA sequence: TGTGCCAGCAGTTTCAGGGGGACTCCATACAATGAGCAGTTCTTC. The encoded protein is CASSFRGTPYNEQFF.

This clone was seen just once. The chain uses TRBV4-1 and TRBJ2-7; 8 positions match TRBD1. Germline CDR1 reads MGHRA; CDR2 reads YSYEKL. The CDR3 runs to 15 residues. V lost 0 bases and J lost 0; bases outside the gene matches: 1. The CDR3 DNA sequence: TGCGCCAGCAGCCAAGACGGGACAGGCTCCTACGAGCAGTACTTC. Its protein product is CASSQDGTGSYEQYF.

This chain links TRBV10-2 with TRBJ1-5; no clear D gene. This CDR3 region has 12 residues. V lost 6 bases and J lost 6, with 9 bases in between. Germline assignment: CDR1 WSHSY and CDR2 SAAADI. CDR3 in amino acids: CASSALFQPQHF. CDR3 nucleotides: TGCGCCAGCAGCGCCCTTTTTCAGCCCCAGCATTTT.

The chain has TRBV28 and TRBJ2-2, with 10 positions matching TRBD1. The CDR3 has 15 amino acids. V shed 6 bases, J shed 5 bases, and the junction held 6 bases outside the gene matches. Germline CDR1 MDHEN, CDR2 SYDVKM. The CDR3: CASSPVDRGTGELFF. The DNA for the CDR3 is TGTGCCAGCAGCCCCGTGGACAGGGGGACCGGGGAGCTGTTTTTT.

This clone has a handful of counts. DNA for the CDR3: TGTGCCAGCAGCTTCGGAGACAGGGCGGGGTCTGAAGCTTTCTTT. Its translation is CASSFGDRAGSEAFF. The chain employs TRBV7-9 and TRBJ1-1; 7 positions agree with TRBD1. Losses at the gene ends were 3 bases for V and 6 bases for J; bases not matched to a gene: 10. Germline lookup yields CDR1 SEHNR and CDR2 FQNEAQ (reference sequence). The CDR3 spans 15 residues.